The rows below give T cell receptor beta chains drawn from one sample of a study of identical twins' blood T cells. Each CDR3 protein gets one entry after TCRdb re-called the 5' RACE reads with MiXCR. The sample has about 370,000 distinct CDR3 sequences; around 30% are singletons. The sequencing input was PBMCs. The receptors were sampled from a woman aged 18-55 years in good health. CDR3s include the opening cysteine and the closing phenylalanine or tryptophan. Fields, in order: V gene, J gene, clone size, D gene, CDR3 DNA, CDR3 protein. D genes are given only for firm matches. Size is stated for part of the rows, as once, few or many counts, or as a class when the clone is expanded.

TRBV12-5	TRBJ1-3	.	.	TGTGCTAGTGGTTTGGATGGGACCGGTTACTCTGGAAACACCATATATTTT	CASGLDGTGYSGNTIYF
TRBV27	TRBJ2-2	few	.	TGTGCCAGCAGTTTATCGAGCAGGGCTAACGGGGAGCTGTTTTTT	CASSLSSRANGELFF
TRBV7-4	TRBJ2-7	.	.	TGTACCAGCAGCTTAGTTGGGCCCGGGGTCGAGCAGTACTTC	CTSSLVGPGVEQYF
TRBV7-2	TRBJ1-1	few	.	TGTGCCAGCATCCCAACAGATACAAACACTGAAGCTTTCTTT	CASIPTDTNTEAFF
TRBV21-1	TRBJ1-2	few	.	TGTGCCAGCAGCAAACCAAACAAGGGGACATGTAACTATGGCTACACCTTC	CASSKPNKGTCNYGYTF
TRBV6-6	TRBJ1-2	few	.	TGTGCCAGCAGTAAAGCGGCAGGAAAGGTACCCTATGGCTACACCTTC	CASSKAAGKVPYGYTF
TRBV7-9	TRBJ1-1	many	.	TGTGGCAGCAGCTTAACAGAGAACACTGAAGCTTTCTTT	CGSSLTENTEAFF
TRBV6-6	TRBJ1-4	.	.	TGTGCCAGCAGCAACGGGGATCTGAGGGAAAAACTGTTTTTT	CASSNGDLREKLFF
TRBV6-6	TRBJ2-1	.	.	TGTGCCAGCAGCCCCGGGGACAATGAGCAGTTCTTC	CASSPGDNEQFF
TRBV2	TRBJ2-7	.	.	TGTGCCAGCAGCCCTTTCGACGAGCAGTACTTC	CASSPFDEQYF
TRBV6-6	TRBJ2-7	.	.	TGTGCCAGCTCATGGAGGGACGTCTACGAGCAGTACTTC	CASSWRDVYEQYF
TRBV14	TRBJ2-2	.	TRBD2	TGTGCCAGCAGCCACGTGCTAGCGGTCACTAACACCGGGGAGCTGTTTTTT	CASSHVLAVTNTGELFF
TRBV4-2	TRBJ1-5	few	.	TGTGCCAGCAGCCAAGATCGCCTGCTGACAGCCTATAGCAATCAGCCCCAGCATTTT	CASSQDRLLTAYSNQPQHF
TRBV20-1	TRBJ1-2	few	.	TGCAGTGCTAGTGCAGGGGATGTTTTGAACACCTTC	CSASAGDVLNTF
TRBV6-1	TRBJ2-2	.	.	TGTGCCAGCACTGACAGGGCTCCCGGGGGGCTGTTTTTT	CASTDRAPGGLFF
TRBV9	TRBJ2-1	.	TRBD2	TGTGCCAGCAGCGCGACCCGTAGCGGGAGCTCCTACAATGAGCAGTTCTTC	CASSATRSGSSYNEQFF
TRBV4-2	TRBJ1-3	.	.	TGTGCCAGCAGCCAAGATCGAGGGGAGTCTGGAAACACCATATATTTT	CASSQDRGESGNTIYF
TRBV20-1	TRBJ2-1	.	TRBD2	TGCAGTGCTAGAGATATCGAGCGGGGGACCAATGAGCAGTTCTTC	CSARDIERGTNEQFF
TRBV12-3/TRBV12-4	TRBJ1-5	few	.	TGTGCCAGCAGTTTAGGGGATGCCAATCAGCCCCAGCATTTT	CASSLGDANQPQHF
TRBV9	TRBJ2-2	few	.	TGTGCCAGCAGCGAGGGAGTCGGCGGGGAGCTGTTTTTT	CASSEGVGGELFF
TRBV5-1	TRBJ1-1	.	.	TGCGCCAGCAGCTTGGTTGGGCCAGGGGAATCTACTGAAGCTTTCTTT	CASSLVGPGESTEAFF
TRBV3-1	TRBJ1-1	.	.	TGTGCCAGCAGCCTCGGGTCTCACTCCACTGAAGCTTTCTTT	CASSLGSHSTEAFF
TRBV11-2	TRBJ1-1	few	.	TGTGCCAGCAGCCCGGTGTGGGGTAGCAATGAAGCTTTCTTT	CASSPVWGSNEAFF
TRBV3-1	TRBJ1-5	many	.	TGTGCCAGCAGCCAAGATGACGGTACAAATCAGCCCCAGCATTTT	CASSQDDGTNQPQHF
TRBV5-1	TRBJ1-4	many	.	TGCGCCAGCAGGATGCGGGTAGGAGAAAAACTGTTTTTT	CASRMRVGEKLFF
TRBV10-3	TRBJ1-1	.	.	TGTGCCATCAGGGAGAACCAGGCTGAAGCTTTCTTT	CAIRENQAEAFF
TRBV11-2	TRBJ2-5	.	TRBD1	TGTGTCAGCAGCTCAACCCGGGACAGCCAAGAGACCCAGTACTTC	CVSSSTRDSQETQYF
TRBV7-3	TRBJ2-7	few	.	TGTGCCAGCAGTTCCCCGGGCCGTGAAGGATACGAGCAGTACTTC	CASSSPGREGYEQYF
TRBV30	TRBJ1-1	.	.	TGTGCTTGGAGTGTCGACAGTCGAAGTAGAACTGAAGCTTTCTTT	CAWSVDSRSRTEAFF
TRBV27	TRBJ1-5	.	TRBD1	TGTGCCAGCAGTCTAGGGGGCGGACGGAGGATCAATCAGCCCCAGCATTTT	CASSLGGGRRINQPQHF
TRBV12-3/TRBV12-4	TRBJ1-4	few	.	TGTGCCAGCAGTGGCTACCTGGACGGGAATGAAAAACTGTTTTTT	CASSGYLDGNEKLFF
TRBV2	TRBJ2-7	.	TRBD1	TGTGCCAGCAATCAGGGGGAATGGGGGCAGTACTTC	CASNQGEWGQYF
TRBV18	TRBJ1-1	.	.	TGTGCCAGCTCGCCTTGGAGGAACACTGAAGCTTTCTTT	CASSPWRNTEAFF
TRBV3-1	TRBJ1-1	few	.	TGTGCCAGCACTCAAAATCGACAGGACACTGAAGCTTTCTTT	CASTQNRQDTEAFF
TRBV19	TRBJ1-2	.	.	TGTGCCACCCTAGGCAGGGGAGGGTATGGCTACACCTTC	CATLGRGGYGYTF
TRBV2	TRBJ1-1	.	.	TGTGCCAGCACGGGGAAGGTGGGCACTGAAGCTTTCTTT	CASTGKVGTEAFF
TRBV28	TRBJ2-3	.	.	TGTGCCAGCAGCTTTAGGATACGGGGAGCAGATACGCAGTATTTT	CASSFRIRGADTQYF
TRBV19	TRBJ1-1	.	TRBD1	TGTGCCAGTAGTATAGCTCCTGACAGGGGCCCCCCGGCTGAAGCTTTCTTT	CASSIAPDRGPPAEAFF
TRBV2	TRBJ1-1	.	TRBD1	TGTGCCAGCAGTGAAACGTCAGGGGGCTGGTCTGAAGCTTTCTTT	CASSETSGGWSEAFF
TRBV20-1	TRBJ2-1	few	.	TGCAGCCGCACACGGGCGGGAAATGAGCAGTTCTTC	CSRTRAGNEQFF
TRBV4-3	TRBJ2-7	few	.	TGCGCCAGCAGCACAGCACTCTCCTCCTACGAGCAGTACTTC	CASSTALSSYEQYF
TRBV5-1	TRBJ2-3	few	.	TGCGCCAGCAGCTTGGATGACCGGGGTGGGGATACGCAGTATTTT	CASSLDDRGGDTQYF
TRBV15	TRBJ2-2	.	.	TGTGCCACCAGCAACATCTTAGAACCCGGGGAGCTGTTTTTT	CATSNILEPGELFF
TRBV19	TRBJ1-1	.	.	TGTGCCAGTAGTATAGATGGGAGTGAAGCTTTCTTT	CASSIDGSEAFF
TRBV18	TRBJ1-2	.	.	TGTGCCAGCTCACAGACAGTGGAGGATGGCTACACCTTC	CASSQTVEDGYTF
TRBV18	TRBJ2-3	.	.	TGTGCCAGCTCACCAATACGGGGCAGTAGCACAGATACGCAGTATTTT	CASSPIRGSSTDTQYF
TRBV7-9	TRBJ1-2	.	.	TGTGCCAGCAGCTTAGCGAGGAACAGGATCTATGGCTACACCTTC	CASSLARNRIYGYTF
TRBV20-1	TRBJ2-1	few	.	TGCAGTGCTAGGTCTTACAGCGATGAGCAGTTCTTC	CSARSYSDEQFF
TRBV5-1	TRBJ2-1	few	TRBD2	TGCGCCAGCAGCCGCTCCGGGACTAGCGATGAGCAGTTCTTC	CASSRSGTSDEQFF
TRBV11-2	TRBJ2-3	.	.	TGTGCCAGCAGCTTAGGTGCGTCTTCTAGCACAGATACGCAGTATTTT	CASSLGASSSTDTQYF
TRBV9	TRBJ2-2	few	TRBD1	TGTGCCAGCAGCAAAACCGGGACAGACAACACCGGGGAGCTGTTTTTT	CASSKTGTDNTGELFF
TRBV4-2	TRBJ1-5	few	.	TGTGCCAGCAGCCAAGTCCAGGGCGGCAATCAGCCCCAGCATTTT	CASSQVQGGNQPQHF
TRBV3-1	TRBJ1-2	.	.	TGTGCCAGCAGCCAAGAGGTCGGCAGAAACTATGGCTACACCTTC	CASSQEVGRNYGYTF
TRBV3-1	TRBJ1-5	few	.	TGTGCCAGCAGCCAAGATAGTGGGGCTACGTCTCAGCCCCAGCATTTT	CASSQDSGATSQPQHF
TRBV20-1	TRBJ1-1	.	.	TGCAGTGCCTTTCTCCCGGGGGGACGAGCTTTCTTT	CSAFLPGGRAFF
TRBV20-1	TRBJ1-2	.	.	TGCAGTGCTGGGGATGGACGGGGCTATGGCTACACCTTC	CSAGDGRGYGYTF
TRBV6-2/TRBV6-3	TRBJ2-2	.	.	TGTGCCAGCGAATGGAGGGTTGCCACCGGGGAGCTGTTTTTT	CASEWRVATGELFF
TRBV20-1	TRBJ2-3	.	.	TGCAGTGCCCTTCAGTGGAGCACAGATACGCAGTATTTT	CSALQWSTDTQYF
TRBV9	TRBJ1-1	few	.	TGTGCCAGCAGCGTAGGAGGCAGGGCCCCTGAAGCTTTCTTT	CASSVGGRAPEAFF
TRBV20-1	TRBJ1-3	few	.	TGCAGTGCTGACAATCCCCAGAGAGGTGGAAACACCATATATTTT	CSADNPQRGGNTIYF